Presented here are 31 T cell receptor beta chains from one specimen sequenced in a study of T cells in Graves' hyperthyroidism and ophthalmopathy. RNA transcripts were the template for amplifying TCR beta CDR3 regions. The study used the HTBI primer set for a first-round RT-PCR of the TCR CDR3. TCRdb analysed the multiplex PCR reads with MiXCR anew, one entry per CDR3 protein. The top ten hold 11% to 15% of the sample, which has hundreds of thousands of distinct CDR3 sequences, around 15% seen once. The sequenced sample was blood. Receptor source: a woman aged 40 to 50 with Graves' hyperthyroidism.

This clonotype was seen repeatedly, ten times or more. The chain couples TRBV12-3 or TRBV12-4 to TRBJ2-1; 8 bases agree with TRBD2. The CDR3 spans 12 residues. This chain's CDR3 is CASGGPYNEQFF. In DNA, the CDR3 is TGTGCAAGCGGGGGACCTTACAATGAGCAGTTCTTC.

This clonotype was observed a few times. V usage is TRBV18 and J usage is TRBJ2-2; D is uncertain. The CDR3 consists of 14 residues. Germline lookup yields CDR1 KGHSH and CDR2 LQKENI. V gave up 0 bases and J gave up 4 bases, with 6 bases separating them. The DNA for the CDR3 is TGTGCCAGCTCACCACCACTGCTCACCGGGGAGCTGTTTTTT. Protein product: CASSPPLLTGELFF.

There are many counts of this clonotype. This chain links TRBV20-1 with TRBJ2-1; 12 nucleotides agree with TRBD1. Germline lookup yields CDR1 DFQATT and CDR2 SNEGSKA (reference sequence). The J segment lost 8 bases and the V segment lost 6 bases, leaving 8 bases of the junction unmatched. The CDR3 is made up of 14 amino acids. CDR3 DNA: TGCAGTGCCAGGGGACAGGGGGCTTTAGATGAGCAGTTCTTC. Its translation is CSARGQGALDEQFF.

This clonotype occurred many times. The rearrangement uses TRBV2 and TRBJ1-2; TRBD1 aligns across 10 bases. The V gene end was trimmed by 6 bases and the J gene end by 4 bases; junction bases not matched to a gene: 11. The CDR3 loop spans 16 amino acids. The germline V gene has CDR1 SNHLY and CDR2 FYNNEI. CDR3 DNA: TGTGCCAGCAGCCCCGCTCCGGGACAGGGGACCTATGGCTACACCTTC. This sequence encodes CASSPAPGQGTYGYTF.

This clonotype was picked up many times. V usage is TRBV3-1 and J usage is TRBJ2-2; 14 nucleotides line up with TRBD2. The germline CDR1 and CDR2 sequences are LGHDT and YNNKEL (reference sequence). This CDR3 has 17 amino acids. V trimming: 6 bases; J trimming: 0 bases; junction bases outside the gene matches: 3. CDR3 protein: CASSPGLAGANTGELFF. CDR3 nucleotide sequence: TGTGCCAGCAGTCCGGGACTAGCGGGAGCGAACACCGGGGAGCTGTTTTTT.

Ten or more counts support this clonotype. The chain combines TRBV2 with TRBJ1-1; D might be TRBD1 (5 bases). The CDR3 runs 14 residues. Trimming cost V 7 bases and J 3 bases, with 15 bases left between them. CDR1 and CDR2 from the germline V gene are SNHLY and FYNNEI. CDR3: CASMGEGMDTEAFF. The CDR3 DNA reads TGTGCCAGCATGGGGGAGGGGATGGACACTGAAGCTTTCTTT.

In this sample, this clonotype turned up many times. V is TRBV9 and J is TRBJ2-1, with D unresolved. Germline V gene data show CDR1 as SGDLS and CDR2 as YYNGEE. There are 13 residues in the CDR3. Trimming removed 4 bases from V and 10 bases from J, with 15 bases in between. DNA for the CDR3: TGTGCCAGCAGCCTCGATTTGAGTCGGGAGCAGTTCTTC. Protein: CASSLDLSREQFF.

The chain recombines TRBV24-1 with TRBJ1-2; 9 bases are shared with TRBD1. V was clipped by 4 bases and J by 5 bases; unmatched bases: 4. This CDR3 spans 14 amino acids. Germline assignment: CDR1 KGHDR and CDR2 SFDVKD. DNA of the CDR3: TGTGCCACCAGTGACCCGGGACAGGGTTATGGCTACACCTTC. Amino acids: CATSDPGQGYGYTF.

The chain couples TRBV5-1 to TRBJ2-7, with a weak D call TRBD1 (5 bases). The CDR3 is 15 amino acids. The V and J ends lost 3 bases and 6 bases respectively, with 19 bases between them. Looked up from germline, CDR1 is SGHRS and CDR2 is YFSETQ. The CDR3 here is CASSSVGQLTGEQYF. DNA of the CDR3: TGCGCCAGCAGCTCCGTCGGTCAGCTAACAGGCGAGCAGTACTTC. The full variable domain, completed using reference TRBV5-1 and TRBJ2-7, is KAGVTQTPRYLIKTRGQQVTLSCSPISGHRSVSWYQQTPGQGLQFLFEYFSETQRNKGNFPGRFSGRQFSNSRSEMNVSTLELGDSALYLCASSSVGQLTGEQYFGPGTRLTVT.

At least ten counts were recorded for this clonotype. The chain recombines TRBV6-1 with TRBJ2-1; 9 bases agree with TRBD2. The CDR3 is 15 amino acids. V lost 2 bases, J lost 2 bases, and 1 base stayed unmatched. Germline assignment: CDR1 MNHNS and CDR2 SASEGT. CDR3 residues: CASSELAGTYNEQFF. For the CDR3, the DNA is TGTGCCAGCAGTGAACTAGCGGGAACCTACAATGAGCAGTTCTTC.

This clonotype was detected only a few times. V gene TRBV4-1 combines with J gene TRBJ2-7; TRBD1 matches 7 bases. The CDR3 is 15 amino acids. CDR1 MGHRA and CDR2 YSYEKL come from the germline V gene. V lost 2 bases and J lost 5; bases outside the gene matches: 9. This chain's CDR3 is CASSQLQIGGDEQYF. CDR3 nucleotides: TGCGCCAGCAGCCAACTTCAAATAGGGGGCGACGAGCAGTACTTC.

This clonotype was observed at least ten times. The chain carries TRBV12-3 or TRBV12-4 and TRBJ2-5; D is possibly TRBD2 (6 bases). CDR3 length equals 13 residues. V lost 8 bases and J 2 bases, leaving 12 bases between the germline ends. The CDR3: CASATGGQETQYF. In DNA form, the CDR3 reads TGTGCCAGCGCCACCGGGGGACAAGAGACCCAGTACTTC.

V and J are TRBV15 and TRBJ2-7; possibly TRBD1 or TRBD2 for D (5 bases each). The CDR3 has 15 residues. The V and J ends lost 1 base and 2 bases respectively, with 12 bases between them. CDR1 and CDR2 from the germline V gene are LNHNV and YYDKDF (reference sequence). CDR3: CATSRGGDGTYEQYF. The CDR3 DNA reads TGTGCCACCAGCAGAGGAGGGGACGGGACCTACGAGCAGTACTTC.

The genes are TRBV28 and TRBJ2-5, with a possible D match to TRBD1 (5 bases). V was pared by 1 base and J by 4 bases, with 19 bases between. The germline CDR1 and CDR2 sequences are MDHEN and SYDVKM. The length of the CDR3 is 17 residues. The CDR3 protein is CASSLFFRPKGLETQYF. DNA for the CDR3: TGTGCCAGCAGTTTATTCTTCCGCCCTAAGGGGTTAGAGACCCAGTACTTC. The whole variable domain, remainder taken from reference TRBV28 and TRBJ2-5, is DVKVTQSSRYLVKRTGEKVFLECVQDMDHENMFWYRQDPGLGLRLIYFSYDVKMKEKGDIPEGYSVSREKKERFSLILESASTNQTSMYLCASSLFFRPKGLETQYFGPGTRLLVL.

In regard to this clonotype: One end of the junction varies from germline; a read error may be responsible. The chain combines TRBV7-9 with TRBJ2-5; 9 bases are shared with TRBD1. This CDR3 spans 17 amino acids. CDR1 is SEHNR, CDR2 FQNEAQ, per germline (reference sequence). CDR3 in amino acids: CASSLLISGQGLETQYF. The CDR3 DNA reads TGTGCTAGCAGCTTATTAATTAGCGGACAGGGGTTGGAGACCCAGTACTTC.

A few counts support this clonotype. The J gene is TRBJ2-2, the V gene TRBV5-1; TRBD2 is a possible D gene (6 bases). This CDR3 region has 16 residues. CDR1 SGHRS and CDR2 YFSETQ come from the germline V gene. Trimming took 2 bases from V and 7 from J, leaving 18 bases between them. CDR3 DNA: TGCGCCAGCAGCTTAACGGGACTCCAATCGGGCGGGGAGCTGTTTTTT. It specifies CASSLTGLQSGGELFF.

This clonotype was seen many times. The V gene is TRBV11-2, the J gene TRBJ2-3; TRBD1 matches at 9 bases. V dropped 1 base and J dropped 2; count of bases not matched to a gene: 4. The germline gives CDR1 SGHAT, CDR2 FQNNGV. The CDR3 is 16 amino acids. CDR3 region: CASSLAGTGPTDTQYF. The CDR3 coding sequence is TGTGCCAGCAGCTTAGCGGGGACAGGGCCCACAGATACGCAGTATTTT.

This clonotype was seen more than once but under ten times. The junction departs from germline at one end; a sequencing error may be responsible. The chain is built from TRBV28 and TRBJ1-4, with a weak D call TRBD1 (6 bases). CDR1 MDHEN and CDR2 SYDVKM come from the germline V gene. CDR3 length: 14 amino acids. As DNA, the CDR3 is TGTGCCAGCAGTCTGACAGGTCTAAATGAAAAATTGTTTTTT. Protein product: CASSLTGLNEKLFF.

The rearrangement joins TRBV6-1 to TRBJ2-7; no clear D gene. This CDR3 has 12 amino acids. Per germline, CDR1 MNHNS and CDR2 SASEGT. With 0 bases removed from V and 4 bases from J, the gap between germline ends came to 4 bases. CDR3 amino acids: CASSEAIYEQYF. Written as DNA, the CDR3 is TGTGCCAGCAGTGAAGCGATTTACGAGCAGTACTTC.

The chain is built from TRBV7-9 and TRBJ2-1; D perhaps matches TRBD1 (5 bases). CDR1 and CDR2 (germline): SEHNR, FQNEAQ (reference sequence). CDR3 length: 16 residues. The ends were cut back, 4 bases at V and 2 bases at J, with 15 bases in the middle. This CDR3 reads CASSSHRGLPYNEQFF. DNA for the CDR3: TGTGCCAGCAGCTCCCATAGGGGCTTACCCTACAATGAGCAGTTCTTC.

This chain links TRBV5-1 with TRBJ2-3; D remains ambiguous. Trimming removed 0 bases at V and 4 bases at J, with 9 bases between. This CDR3 has 14 residues. The V gene's germline CDR1 is SGHRS and CDR2 YFSETQ. This CDR3 is CASSLGSTADTQYF. The CDR3 DNA reads as TGCGCCAGCAGCTTGGGCAGCACGGCAGATACGCAGTATTTT.

This clonotype was seen many times. The V and J genes are TRBV11-3 and TRBJ1-3; no reliable D call. Germline V gene sequence: CDR1 SGHNT, CDR2 YENEEA. The CDR3 contains 20 residues. V dropped 0 bases and J dropped 2 bases, with 23 bases sitting between them. CDR3 residues: CASSLELVSRATIPGNTIYF. As DNA, the CDR3 is TGTGCCAGCAGCTTAGAGTTGGTCTCGCGTGCAACGATTCCTGGAAACACCATATATTTT. Filled out from reference TRBV11-3 and TRBJ1-3, the complete variable domain reads EAGVVQSPRYKIIEKKQPVAFWCNPISGHNTLYWYLQNLGQGPELLIRYENEEAVDDSQLPKDRFSAERLKGVDSTLKIQPAELGDSAVYLCASSLELVSRATIPGNTIYFGEGSWLTVV.

The CDR3 loop is CAISGGTEAFF. The CDR3, as DNA: TGTGCCATCTCAGGGGGCACTGAAGCTTTCTTT. V is TRBV10-3 and J is TRBJ1-1; 7 bases fit TRBD1. V dropped 8 bases and J dropped 4; count of bases not matched to a gene: 1. The CDR3 is 11 residues long. Germline loops: CDR1 ENHRY, CDR2 SYGVKD.

This clonotype has ten or more counts. The rearrangement uses TRBV7-9 and TRBJ2-7; 7 nucleotides agree with TRBD1. Germline V CDR1 and CDR2: SEHNR, FQNEAQ (reference sequence). V shed 1 base and J 3 bases; nucleotides not matched to a gene: 3. The CDR3 has 14 amino acids. This CDR3 is CASSLGTGYYEQYF. The CDR3 region has the DNA TGTGCCAGCAGCTTAGGGACAGGATACTACGAGCAGTACTTC.

This clonotype was picked up many times. The chain recombines TRBV28 with TRBJ2-5, with a possible D match to TRBD1 (8 bases). The V end was cut by 6 bases, the J end by 4 bases, with 21 bases between. The CDR3 sequence is 16 residues long. In germline, CDR1 is MDHEN, CDR2 SYDVKM. The CDR3 spells CASRTQKTGGGETQYF. The CDR3 bases are TGTGCCAGCAGGACTCAGAAAACAGGGGGGGGAGAGACCCAGTACTTC.

This clonotype has a count of ten or more. This chain connects TRBV27 to TRBJ2-1, with 7 bases fitting TRBD1. Germline CDR1 and CDR2: MNHEY and SMNVEV (reference sequence). J gave up 3 bases and V 8 bases, and 19 bases lay outside the gene matches. The CDR3 spans 18 residues. The CDR3 DNA is TGTGCCAGCGCCTTTGAGACAGGGCTTTTTGGGGGCTACAATGAGCAGTTCTTC. Protein product: CASAFETGLFGGYNEQFF.

V and J are TRBV19 and TRBJ2-7, with D maybe TRBD1 (7 bases). The CDR3 contains 14 residues. Germline V lookup: CDR1 LNHDA, CDR2 SQIVND (reference sequence). V was cut by 5 bases and J by 2 bases, with 13 bases left in between. Written as DNA, the CDR3 is TGTGCCAGTAGTGCCCGGGGGACAGCCTACGAGCAGTACTTC. Encoded protein: CASSARGTAYEQYF.

Many counts were recorded for this clonotype. The genes are TRBV28 and TRBJ1-5, with TRBD1 matching 9 bases. V lost 4 bases, J lost 7 bases, and 11 bases stayed unmatched. In germline, CDR1 is MDHEN, CDR2 SYDVKM. This CDR3 has 16 residues. The chain's CDR3 is CASSSSGQGRGQPQHF. As DNA, the CDR3 is TGTGCCAGCAGTTCCTCCGGACAGGGGCGAGGGCAGCCCCAGCATTTT.

J is TRBJ2-1 and V is TRBV24-1, with 14 bases aligning to TRBD2. Germline CDR1 is KGHDR and CDR2 is SFDVKD. The CDR3 consists of 15 residues. V gave up 3 bases and J gave up 9 bases; unmatched junction bases: 3. The CDR3 is CATSDRGLAGVEQFF. Written as DNA, the CDR3 is TGTGCCACCAGTGATAGGGGACTAGCGGGAGTTGAGCAGTTCTTC.

This clonotype occurred a few times. This chain connects TRBV5-1 to TRBJ2-2; 9 positions match TRBD1. The CDR3 covers 16 residues. After removal of 4 bases from V and 0 bases from J, the junction contained 4 bases not matched to a gene. The germline CDR1 and CDR2 sequences are SGHRS and YFSETQ. In DNA form, the CDR3 reads TGCGCCAGCAGCCCGTGGACAGGGGCGAACACCGGGGAGCTGTTTTTT. Translated: CASSPWTGANTGELFF.

This clonotype has more than one count but fewer than ten. The J gene is TRBJ1-3, the V gene TRBV29-1; D possibly corresponds to TRBD1 (5 bases). CDR1 and CDR2 (germline): SQVTM, ANQGSEA. The CDR3 totals 12 residues. V lost 3 bases to trimming and J lost 3 bases, with 6 bases between them. The CDR3 DNA reads TGCAGCGTTGACAGGGATGGAAACACCATATATTTT. Translation: CSVDRDGNTIYF.